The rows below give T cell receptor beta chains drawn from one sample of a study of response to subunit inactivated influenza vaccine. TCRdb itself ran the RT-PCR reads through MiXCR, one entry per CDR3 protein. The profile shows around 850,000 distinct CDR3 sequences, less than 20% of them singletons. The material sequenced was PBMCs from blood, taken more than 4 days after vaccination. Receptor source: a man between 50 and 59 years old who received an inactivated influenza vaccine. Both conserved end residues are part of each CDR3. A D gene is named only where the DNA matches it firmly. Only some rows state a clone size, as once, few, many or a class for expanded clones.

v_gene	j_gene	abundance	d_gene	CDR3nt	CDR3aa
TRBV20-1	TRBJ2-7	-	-	TGCAGTGCCCGGGGACGGACCTACGAGCAGTACTTC	CSARGRTYEQYF
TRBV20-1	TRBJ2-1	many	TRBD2	TGCAGTGCTAGAGAACTAGCGGGCTACAATGAGCAGTTCTTC	CSARELAGYNEQFF
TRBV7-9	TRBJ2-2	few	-	TGTGCCAGCAGCTTGTTGGTAACCGGGGAGCTGTTTTTT	CASSLLVTGELFF
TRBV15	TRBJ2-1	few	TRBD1	TGTGCCACCAGCAGCGGACAGGGTAACAATGAGCAGTTCTTC	CATSSGQGNNEQFF
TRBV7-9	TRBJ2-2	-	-	TGTGCCAGCAGCTTGTCAAGCCGGGAGCTGTCTTTT	CASSLSSRELSF
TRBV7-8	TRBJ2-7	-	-	TGTGCCAGCAGCCTAGCGACTCACTCCTACGAGCAGTACTTC	CASSLATHSYEQYF
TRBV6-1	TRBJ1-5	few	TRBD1	TGTGCCAGCAGACCCCGGACAGGGGTGGTTCAGCCCCAGCATTTT	CASRPRTGVVQPQHF
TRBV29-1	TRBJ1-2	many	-	TGCAGCGTTGATAGAAGCGGCTACACCTTC	CSVDRSGYTF
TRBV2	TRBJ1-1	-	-	TGTGCCAGCAGACAGGGACTCGGAGGTTGGACTGAAGCTTTCTTT	CASRQGLGGWTEAFF
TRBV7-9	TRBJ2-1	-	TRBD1	TGTGCCAGCAGCTCGAGACAGGGGGCTTTTTTCGATGAGCAGTTCTTC	CASSSRQGAFFDEQFF
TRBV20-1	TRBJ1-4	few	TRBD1	TGCAGTGCTAGACAGGGGGCGTCCGGTGAAAAACTGTTTTTT	CSARQGASGEKLFF
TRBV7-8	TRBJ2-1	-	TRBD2	TGTGCCAGCAGCTACCGAGGACGAGCGGGAGGGCCTACGTCCTACAATGAGCAGTTCTTC	CASSYRGRAGGPTSYNEQFF
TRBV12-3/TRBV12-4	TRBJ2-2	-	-	TGTGCCAGCAGCGACGCGGTAGGGACGACCGGGGAGCTGTTTTTT	CASSDAVGTTGELFF
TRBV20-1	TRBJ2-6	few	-	TGCAGTGCTGCAAAAAATCCTGGGGCCAACGTCCTGACTTTC	CSAAKNPGANVLTF
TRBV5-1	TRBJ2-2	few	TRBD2	TGCGCCAGCAGCCCCCAGCTAGCGGGAGGCACCGGGGAGCTGTTTTTT	CASSPQLAGGTGELFF
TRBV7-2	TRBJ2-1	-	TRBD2	TGTGCCAGCAGCGTGTCCCTAGCGGGAGACCACAATGAGCAGTTCTTC	CASSVSLAGDHNEQFF
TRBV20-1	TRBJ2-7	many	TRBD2	TGCAGTGTCTCGGCAGCGGGAGTCCACGAGCAGTACTTC	CSVSAAGVHEQYF